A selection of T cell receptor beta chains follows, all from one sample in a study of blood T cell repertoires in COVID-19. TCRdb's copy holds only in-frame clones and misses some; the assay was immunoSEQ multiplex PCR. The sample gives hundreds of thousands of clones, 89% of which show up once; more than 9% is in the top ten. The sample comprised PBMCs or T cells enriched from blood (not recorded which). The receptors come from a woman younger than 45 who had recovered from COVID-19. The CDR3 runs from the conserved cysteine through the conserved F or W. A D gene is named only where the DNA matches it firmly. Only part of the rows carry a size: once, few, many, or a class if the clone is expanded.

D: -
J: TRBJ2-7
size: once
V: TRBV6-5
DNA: TGTGCCAGCAGCGCTGCAGGGGACCACTCCTACGAGCAGTACTTC
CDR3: CASSAAGDHSYEQYF

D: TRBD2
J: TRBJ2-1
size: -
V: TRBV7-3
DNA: TGTGCCAGCAGCTTAAGCAGTAGCGGGAGGCTCAATGAGCAGTTCTTC
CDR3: CASSLSSSGRLNEQFF

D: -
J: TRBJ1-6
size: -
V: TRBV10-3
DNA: TGTGCCATCAGTGAGTCTGGGGAGAACTCACCCCTCCACTTT
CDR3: CAISESGENSPLHF

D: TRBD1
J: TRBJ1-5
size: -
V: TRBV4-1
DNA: TGCGCCAGCAGCGAAACGGACAGGGGAGTCAATAGCAATCAGCCCCAGCATTTT
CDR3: CASSETDRGVNSNQPQHF

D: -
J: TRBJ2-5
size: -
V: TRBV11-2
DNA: TGTGCCAGCAGCCTTGAGAGCGAGACCCAGTACTTC
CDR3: CASSLESETQYF

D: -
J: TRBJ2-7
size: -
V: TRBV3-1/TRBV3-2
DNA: TGTGCCAGCAGCCAAGAGGAGCGTCCCGCCAGACTTCCCTCTTTCGGATTCTACGAGCAGTACTTC
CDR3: CASSQEERPARLPSFGFYEQYF

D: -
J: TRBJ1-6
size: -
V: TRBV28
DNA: TGTGCCAGCAGTCTCCAGGGGATAATGGGTAATTCACCCCTCCACTTT
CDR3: CASSLQGIMGNSPLHF

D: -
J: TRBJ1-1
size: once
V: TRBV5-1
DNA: TGCGCCAGCAGCTTTTCTGCCGGGGGTTACACTGAAGCTTTCTTT
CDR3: CASSFSAGGYTEAFF

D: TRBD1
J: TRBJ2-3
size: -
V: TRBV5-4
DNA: TGTGCCAGCAGCACGGGACAGGACGCAGATACGCAGTATTTT
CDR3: CASSTGQDADTQYF

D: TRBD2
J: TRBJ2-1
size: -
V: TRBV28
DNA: TGTGCCAGCAGCCCCCTAGCGGCCTCCCGGTACAATGAGCAGTTCTTC
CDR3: CASSPLAASRYNEQFF

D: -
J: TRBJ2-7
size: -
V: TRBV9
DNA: TGTGCCAGCAGCCTCGGGACTGACTACGAGCAGTACTTC
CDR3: CASSLGTDYEQYF

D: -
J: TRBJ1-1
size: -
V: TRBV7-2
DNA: TGTGCCAGCAGCCAGCAGCGGGGGAACACTGAAGCTTTCTTT
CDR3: CASSQQRGNTEAFF

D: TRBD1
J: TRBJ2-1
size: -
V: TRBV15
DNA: TGTGCCACTGAATTGGTAGGGGACAGCTACAATGAGCAGTTCTTC
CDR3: CATELVGDSYNEQFF

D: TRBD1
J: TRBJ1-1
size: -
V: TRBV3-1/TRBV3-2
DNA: TGTGCCAGCAGCCAAGAGGCAGGGGGAGGCACTGAAGCTTTCTTT
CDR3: CASSQEAGGGTEAFF

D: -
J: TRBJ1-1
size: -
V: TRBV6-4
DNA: TGTGCCAGCAGAAAAGTCGGGGGGCTCGGGACTGAAGCTTTCTTT
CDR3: CASRKVGGLGTEAFF

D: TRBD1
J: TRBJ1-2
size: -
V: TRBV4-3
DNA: TGCGCCAGCAGCCCAAATGCCGGGACAGGGCTTCGGGTTAGTACCTTC
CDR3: CASSPNAGTGLRVSTF

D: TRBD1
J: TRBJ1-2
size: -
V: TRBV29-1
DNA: TGCAGCGTTGACCCCCCGGACAGGGCGAGTTACTATGGCTACACCTTC
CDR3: CSVDPPDRASYYGYTF

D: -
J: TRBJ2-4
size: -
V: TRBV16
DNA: TGTGCCAGCAGCCAATCCACAGTGGGGCTAGCCAAAAACATTCAGTACTTC
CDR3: CASSQSTVGLAKNIQYF

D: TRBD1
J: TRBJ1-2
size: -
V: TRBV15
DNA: TGTGCCACCAGCAACGCGCAGGGGGATGGCTACACCTTC
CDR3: CATSNAQGDGYTF

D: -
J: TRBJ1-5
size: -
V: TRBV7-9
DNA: TGTGCCAGCAGCTTAGGCGGGTCAGGGGACCAGCCCCAGCATTTT
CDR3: CASSLGGSGDQPQHF

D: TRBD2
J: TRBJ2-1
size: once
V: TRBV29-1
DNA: TGCAGCGTTGAGGACGGACTAGCGGGTTATAATGAGCAGTTCTTC
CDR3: CSVEDGLAGYNEQFF

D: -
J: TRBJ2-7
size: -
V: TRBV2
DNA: TGTGCCAGCATGGGGGGCTACGAGCAGTACTTC
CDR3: CASMGGYEQYF

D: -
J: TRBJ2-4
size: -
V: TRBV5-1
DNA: TGCGCCAGCCGGGGTCGAAGAGGTATTCAGTACTTC
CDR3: CASRGRRGIQYF

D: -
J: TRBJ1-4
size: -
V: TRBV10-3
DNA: TGTGCCATCAGTACAGGGAGGGCAAATGAAAAACTGTTTTTT
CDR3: CAISTGRANEKLFF

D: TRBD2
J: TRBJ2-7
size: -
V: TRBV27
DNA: TGTGCCAGCGGAGCCGGGACTAGCGGTTACGAGCAGTACTTC
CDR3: CASGAGTSGYEQYF

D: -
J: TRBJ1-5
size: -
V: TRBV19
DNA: TGTGCCAGTAAAGCAGGGGTAGGACTCGATCAGCCCCAGCATTTT
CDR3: CASKAGVGLDQPQHF

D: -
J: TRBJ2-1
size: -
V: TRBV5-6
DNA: TGTGCCAGCAGCCCTGGGGCGGGAGAGCAGTTCTTC
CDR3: CASSPGAGEQFF

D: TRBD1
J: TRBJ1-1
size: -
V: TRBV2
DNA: TGTGCCAGCACGGAGGACAGGCAACTCATGAACACTGAAGCTTTCTTT
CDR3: CASTEDRQLMNTEAFF